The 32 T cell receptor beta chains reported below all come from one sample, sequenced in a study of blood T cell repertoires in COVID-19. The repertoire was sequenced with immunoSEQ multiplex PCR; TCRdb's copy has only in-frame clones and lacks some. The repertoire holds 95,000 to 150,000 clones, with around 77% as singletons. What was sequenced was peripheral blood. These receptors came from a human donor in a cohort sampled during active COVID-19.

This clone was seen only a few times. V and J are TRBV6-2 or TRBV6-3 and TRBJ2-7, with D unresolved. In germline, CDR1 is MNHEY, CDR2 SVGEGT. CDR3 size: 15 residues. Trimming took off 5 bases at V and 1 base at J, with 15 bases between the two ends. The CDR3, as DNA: TGTGCCAGCAGTCCCCTTGTGGCCGGGTCCTACGAGCAGTACTTC. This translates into CASSPLVAGSYEQYF.

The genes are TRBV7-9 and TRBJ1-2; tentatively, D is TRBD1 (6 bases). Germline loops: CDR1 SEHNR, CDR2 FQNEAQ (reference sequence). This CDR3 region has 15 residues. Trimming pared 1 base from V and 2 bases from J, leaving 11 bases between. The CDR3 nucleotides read TGTGCCAGCAGCTTAGACCAGGGGAACAACTATGGCTACACCTTC. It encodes CASSLDQGNNYGYTF.

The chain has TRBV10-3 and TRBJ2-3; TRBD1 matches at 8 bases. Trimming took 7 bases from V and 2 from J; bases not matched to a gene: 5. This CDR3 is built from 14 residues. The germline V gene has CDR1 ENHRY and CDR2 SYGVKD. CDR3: CAITSTGDTDTQYF. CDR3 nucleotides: TGTGCCATCACCTCGACAGGGGACACAGATACGCAGTATTTT.

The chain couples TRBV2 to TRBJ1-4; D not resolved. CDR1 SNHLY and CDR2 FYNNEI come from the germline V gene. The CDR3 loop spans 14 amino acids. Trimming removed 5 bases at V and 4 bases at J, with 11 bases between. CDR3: CASSLDTNNEKLFF. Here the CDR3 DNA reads TGTGCCAGCAGTTTAGACACAAATAATGAAAAACTGTTTTTT.

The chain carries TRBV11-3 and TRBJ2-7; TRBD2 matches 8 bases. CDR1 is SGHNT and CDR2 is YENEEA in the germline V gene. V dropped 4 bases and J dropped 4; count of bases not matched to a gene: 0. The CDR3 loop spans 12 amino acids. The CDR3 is CASSSGGYEQYF. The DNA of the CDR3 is TGTGCCAGCAGCTCGGGAGGGTACGAGCAGTACTTC.

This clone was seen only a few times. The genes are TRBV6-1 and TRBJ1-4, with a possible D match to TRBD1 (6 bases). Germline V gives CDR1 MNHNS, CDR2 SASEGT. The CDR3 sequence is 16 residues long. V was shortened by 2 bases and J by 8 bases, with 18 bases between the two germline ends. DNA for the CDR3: TGTGCCAGCAGTGAACTGGAACAGGGAAAGCGGGAAAAACTGTTTTTT. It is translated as CASSELEQGKREKLFF.

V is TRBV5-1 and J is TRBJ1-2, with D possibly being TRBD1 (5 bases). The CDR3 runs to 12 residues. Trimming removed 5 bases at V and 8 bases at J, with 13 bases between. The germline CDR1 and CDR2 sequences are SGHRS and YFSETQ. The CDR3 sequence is CASSPSGAGYTF. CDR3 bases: TGCGCCAGCAGTCCGTCTGGGGCCGGCTACACCTTC.

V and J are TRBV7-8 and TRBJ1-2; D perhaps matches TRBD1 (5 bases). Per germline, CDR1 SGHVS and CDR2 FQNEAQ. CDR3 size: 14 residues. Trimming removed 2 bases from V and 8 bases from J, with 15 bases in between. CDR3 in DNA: TGTGCCAGCAGCTTAATGGAAGGGGCCAAAGGCTACACCTTC. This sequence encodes CASSLMEGAKGYTF. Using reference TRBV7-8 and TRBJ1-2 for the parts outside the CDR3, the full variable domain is GAGVSQSPRYKVAKRGQDVALRCDPISGHVSLFWYQQALGQGPEFLTYFQNEAQLDKSGLPSDRFFAERPEGSVSTLKIQRTQQEDSAVYLCASSLMEGAKGYTFGSGTRLTVV.

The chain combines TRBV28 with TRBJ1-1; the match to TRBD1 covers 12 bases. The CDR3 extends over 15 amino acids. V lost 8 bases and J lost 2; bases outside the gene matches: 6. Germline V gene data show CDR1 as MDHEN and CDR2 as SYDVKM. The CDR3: CASCRDRGLNTEAFF. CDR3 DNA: TGTGCCAGCTGTAGGGACAGGGGGCTTAACACTGAAGCTTTCTTT.

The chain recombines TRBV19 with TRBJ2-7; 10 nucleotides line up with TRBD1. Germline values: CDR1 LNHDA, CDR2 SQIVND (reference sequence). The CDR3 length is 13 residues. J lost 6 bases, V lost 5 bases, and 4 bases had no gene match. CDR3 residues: CASSQTGGSEQYF. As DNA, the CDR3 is TGTGCCAGTAGTCAGACAGGGGGCTCCGAGCAGTACTTC. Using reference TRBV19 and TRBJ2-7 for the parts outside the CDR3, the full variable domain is DGGITQSPKYLFRKEGQNVTLSCEQNLNHDAMYWYRQDPGQGLRLIYYSQIVNDFQKGDIAEGYSVSREKKESFPLTVTSAQKNPTAFYLCASSQTGGSEQYFGPGTRLTVT.

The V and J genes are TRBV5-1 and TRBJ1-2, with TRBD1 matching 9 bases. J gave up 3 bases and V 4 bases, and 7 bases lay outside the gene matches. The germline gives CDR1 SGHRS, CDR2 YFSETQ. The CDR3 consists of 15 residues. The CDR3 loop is CASSPGTGSHYGYTF. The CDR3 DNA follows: TGCGCCAGCAGCCCGGGGACAGGGTCACACTATGGCTACACCTTC.

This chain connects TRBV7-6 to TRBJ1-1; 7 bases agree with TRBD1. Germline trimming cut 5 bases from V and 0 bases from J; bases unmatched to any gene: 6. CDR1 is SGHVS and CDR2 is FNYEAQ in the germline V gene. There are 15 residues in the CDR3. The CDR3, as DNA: TGTGCCAGCAGCCTTACAGGGGCCCTGAACACTGAAGCTTTCTTT. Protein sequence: CASSLTGALNTEAFF.

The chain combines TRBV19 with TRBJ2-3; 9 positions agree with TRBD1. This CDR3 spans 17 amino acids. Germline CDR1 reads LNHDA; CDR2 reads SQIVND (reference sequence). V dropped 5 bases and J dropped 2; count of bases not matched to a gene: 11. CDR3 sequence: CASSGNRDRADTDTQYF. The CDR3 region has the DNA TGTGCCAGTAGTGGGAACCGGGACAGGGCTGACACAGATACGCAGTATTTT. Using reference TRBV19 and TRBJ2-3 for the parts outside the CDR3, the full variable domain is DGGITQSPKYLFRKEGQNVTLSCEQNLNHDAMYWYRQDPGQGLRLIYYSQIVNDFQKGDIAEGYSVSREKKESFPLTVTSAQKNPTAFYLCASSGNRDRADTDTQYFGPGTRLTVL.

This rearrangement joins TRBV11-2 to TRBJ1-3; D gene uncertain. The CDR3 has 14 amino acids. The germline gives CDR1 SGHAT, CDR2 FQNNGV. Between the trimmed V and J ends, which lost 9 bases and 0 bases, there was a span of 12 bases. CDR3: CASRRENSGNTIYF. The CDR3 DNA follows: TGTGCCAGTAGACGGGAGAACTCTGGAAACACCATATATTTT.

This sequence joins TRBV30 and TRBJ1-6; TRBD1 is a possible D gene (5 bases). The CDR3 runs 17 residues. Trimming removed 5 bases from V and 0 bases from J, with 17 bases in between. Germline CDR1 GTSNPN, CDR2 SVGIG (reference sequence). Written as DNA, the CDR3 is TGTGCCTGGCGCCGGGGACTCATGAGCTCCTATAATTCACCCCTCCACTTT. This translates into CAWRRGLMSSYNSPLHF.

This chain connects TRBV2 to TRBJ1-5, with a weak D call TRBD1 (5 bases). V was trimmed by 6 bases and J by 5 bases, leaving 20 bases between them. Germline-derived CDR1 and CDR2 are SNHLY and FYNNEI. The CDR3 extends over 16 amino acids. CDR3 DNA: TGTGCCAGCAGAAGCTCGGGACTCCGGGTGGATCAGCCCCAGCATTTT. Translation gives CASRSSGLRVDQPQHF.

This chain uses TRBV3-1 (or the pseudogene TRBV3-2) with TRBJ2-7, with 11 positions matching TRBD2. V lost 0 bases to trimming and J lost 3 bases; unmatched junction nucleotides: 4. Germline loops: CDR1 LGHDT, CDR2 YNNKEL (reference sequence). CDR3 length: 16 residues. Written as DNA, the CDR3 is TGTGCCAGCAGCCAAGAAGGGCTAGCGGGGGGCTACGAGCAGTACTTC. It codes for CASSQEGLAGGYEQYF.

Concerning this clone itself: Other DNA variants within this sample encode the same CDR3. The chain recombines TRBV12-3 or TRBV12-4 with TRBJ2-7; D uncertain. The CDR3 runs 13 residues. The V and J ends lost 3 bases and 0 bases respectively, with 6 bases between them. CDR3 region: CASSFGGSYEQYF. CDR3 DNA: TGTGCCAGCAGTTTCGGCGGCTCCTACGAGCAGTACTTC.

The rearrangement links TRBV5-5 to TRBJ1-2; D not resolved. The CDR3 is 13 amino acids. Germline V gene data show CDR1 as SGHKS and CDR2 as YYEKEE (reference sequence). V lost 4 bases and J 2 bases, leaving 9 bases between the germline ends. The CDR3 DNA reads TGTGCCAGCAGCACCGACTCCAACTATGGCTACACCTTC. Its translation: CASSTDSNYGYTF.

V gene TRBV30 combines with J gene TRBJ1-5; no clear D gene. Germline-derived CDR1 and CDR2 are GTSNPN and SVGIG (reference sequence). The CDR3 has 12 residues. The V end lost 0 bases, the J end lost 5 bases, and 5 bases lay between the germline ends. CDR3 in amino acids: CAWSVRDQPQHF. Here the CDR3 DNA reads TGTGCCTGGAGTGTACGGGATCAGCCCCAGCATTTT.

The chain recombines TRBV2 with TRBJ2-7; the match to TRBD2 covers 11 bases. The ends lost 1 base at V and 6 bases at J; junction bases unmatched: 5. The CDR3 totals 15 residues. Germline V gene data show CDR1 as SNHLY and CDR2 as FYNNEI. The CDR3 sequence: CASSEVSGRGGEQYF. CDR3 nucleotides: TGTGCCAGCAGTGAAGTTAGCGGGAGGGGGGGCGAGCAGTACTTC. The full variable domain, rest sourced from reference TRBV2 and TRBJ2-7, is EPEVTQTPSHQVTQMGQEVILRCVPISNHLYFYWYRQILGQKVEFLVSFYNNEISEKSEIFDDQFSVERPDGSNFTLKIRSTKLEDSAMYFCASSEVSGRGGEQYFGPGTRLTVT.

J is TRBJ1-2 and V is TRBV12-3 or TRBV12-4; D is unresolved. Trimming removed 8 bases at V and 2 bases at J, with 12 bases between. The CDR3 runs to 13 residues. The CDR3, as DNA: TGTGCCAGCGTGCAGGCCTACAACTATGGCTACACCTTC. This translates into CASVQAYNYGYTF.

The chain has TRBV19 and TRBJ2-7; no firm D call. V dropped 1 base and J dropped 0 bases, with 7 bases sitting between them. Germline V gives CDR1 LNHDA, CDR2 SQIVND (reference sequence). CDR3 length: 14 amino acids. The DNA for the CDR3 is TGTGCCAGTAGTATAGCGTACAACTCCTACGAGCAGTACTTC. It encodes CASSIAYNSYEQYF. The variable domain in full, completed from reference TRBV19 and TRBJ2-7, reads DGGITQSPKYLFRKEGQNVTLSCEQNLNHDAMYWYRQDPGQGLRLIYYSQIVNDFQKGDIAEGYSVSREKKESFPLTVTSAQKNPTAFYLCASSIAYNSYEQYFGPGTRLTVT.

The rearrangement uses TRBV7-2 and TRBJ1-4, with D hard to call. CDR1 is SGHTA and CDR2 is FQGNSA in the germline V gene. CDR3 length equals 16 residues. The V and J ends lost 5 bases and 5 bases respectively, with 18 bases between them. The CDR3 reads CASSLPPFGSNEKLFF. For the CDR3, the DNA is TGTGCCAGCAGCCTCCCCCCGTTCGGGTCAAATGAAAAACTGTTTTTT.

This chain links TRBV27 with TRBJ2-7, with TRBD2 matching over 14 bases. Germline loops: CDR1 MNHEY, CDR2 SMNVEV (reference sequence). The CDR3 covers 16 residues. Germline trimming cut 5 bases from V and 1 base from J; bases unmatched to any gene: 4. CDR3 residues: CASSPGTSGSSYEQYF. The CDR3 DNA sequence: TGTGCCAGCAGTCCAGGGACTAGCGGGAGTTCCTACGAGCAGTACTTC.

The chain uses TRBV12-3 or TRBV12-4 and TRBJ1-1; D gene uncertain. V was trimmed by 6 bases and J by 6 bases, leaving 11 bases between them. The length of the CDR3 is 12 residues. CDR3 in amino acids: CASSPRRSEAFF. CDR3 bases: TGTGCCAGCAGCCCTAGACGTTCTGAAGCTTTCTTT.

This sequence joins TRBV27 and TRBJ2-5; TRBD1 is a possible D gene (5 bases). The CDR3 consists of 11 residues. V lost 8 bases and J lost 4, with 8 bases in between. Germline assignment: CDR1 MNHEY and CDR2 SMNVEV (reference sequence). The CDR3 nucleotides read TGTGCCAGCTTTGGGGCAGAGACCCAGTACTTC. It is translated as CASFGAETQYF.

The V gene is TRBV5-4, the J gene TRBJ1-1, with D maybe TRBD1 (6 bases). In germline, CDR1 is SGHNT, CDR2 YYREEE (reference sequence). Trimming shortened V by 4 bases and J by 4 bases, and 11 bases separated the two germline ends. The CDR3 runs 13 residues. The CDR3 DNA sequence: TGTGCCAGCAGCGCGAAAGGGGGCACTGAAGCTTTCTTT. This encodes CASSAKGGTEAFF.

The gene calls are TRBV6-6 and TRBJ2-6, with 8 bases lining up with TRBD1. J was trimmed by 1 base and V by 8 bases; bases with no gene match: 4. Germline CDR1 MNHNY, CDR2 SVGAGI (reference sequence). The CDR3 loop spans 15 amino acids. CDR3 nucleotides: TGTGCCAGCGACAGGGGCCGTTCTGGGGCCAACGTCCTGACTTTC. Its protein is CASDRGRSGANVLTF.

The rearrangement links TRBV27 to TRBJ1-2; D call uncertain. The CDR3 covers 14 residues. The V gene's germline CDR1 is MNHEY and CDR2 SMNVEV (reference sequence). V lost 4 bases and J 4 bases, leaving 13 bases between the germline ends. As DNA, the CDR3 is TGTGCCAGCAGTTCTAATACTGCATTCTATGGCTACACCTTC. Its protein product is CASSSNTAFYGYTF.

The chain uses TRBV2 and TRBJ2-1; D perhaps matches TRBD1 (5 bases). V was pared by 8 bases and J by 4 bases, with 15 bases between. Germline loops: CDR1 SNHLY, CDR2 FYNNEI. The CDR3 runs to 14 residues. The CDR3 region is CASSRRRGYNEQFF. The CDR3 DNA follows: TGTGCCAGCTCCCGGCGTAGGGGTTACAATGAGCAGTTCTTC.

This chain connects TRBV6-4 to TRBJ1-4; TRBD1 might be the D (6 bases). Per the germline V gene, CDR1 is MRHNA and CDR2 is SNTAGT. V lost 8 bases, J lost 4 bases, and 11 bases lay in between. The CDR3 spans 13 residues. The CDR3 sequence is CASQQGNNEKLFF. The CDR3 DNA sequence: TGTGCCAGCCAACAGGGAAATAATGAAAAACTGTTTTTT.